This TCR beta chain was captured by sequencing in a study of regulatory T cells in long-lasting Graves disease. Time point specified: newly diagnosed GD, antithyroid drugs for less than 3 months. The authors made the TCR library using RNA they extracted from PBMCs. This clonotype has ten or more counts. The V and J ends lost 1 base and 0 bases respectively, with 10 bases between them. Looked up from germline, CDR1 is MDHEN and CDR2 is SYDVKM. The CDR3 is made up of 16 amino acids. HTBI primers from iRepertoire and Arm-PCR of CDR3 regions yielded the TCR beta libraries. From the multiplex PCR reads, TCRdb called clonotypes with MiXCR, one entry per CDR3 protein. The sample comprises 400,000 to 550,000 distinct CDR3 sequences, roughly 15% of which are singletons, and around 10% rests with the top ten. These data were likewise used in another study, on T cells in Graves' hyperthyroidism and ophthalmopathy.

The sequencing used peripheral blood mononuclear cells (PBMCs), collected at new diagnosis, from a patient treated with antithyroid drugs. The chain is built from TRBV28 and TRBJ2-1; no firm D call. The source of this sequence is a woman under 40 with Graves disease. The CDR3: CASSLLGKSSYNEQFF. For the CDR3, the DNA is TGTGCCAGCAGTTTATTGGGCAAAAGCTCCTACAATGAGCAGTTCTTC. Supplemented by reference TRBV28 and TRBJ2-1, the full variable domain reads DVKVTQSSRYLVKRTGEKVFLECVQDMDHENMFWYRQDPGLGLRLIYFSYDVKMKEKGDIPEGYSVSREKKERFSLILESASTNQTSMYLCASSLLGKSSYNEQFFGPGTRLTVL.